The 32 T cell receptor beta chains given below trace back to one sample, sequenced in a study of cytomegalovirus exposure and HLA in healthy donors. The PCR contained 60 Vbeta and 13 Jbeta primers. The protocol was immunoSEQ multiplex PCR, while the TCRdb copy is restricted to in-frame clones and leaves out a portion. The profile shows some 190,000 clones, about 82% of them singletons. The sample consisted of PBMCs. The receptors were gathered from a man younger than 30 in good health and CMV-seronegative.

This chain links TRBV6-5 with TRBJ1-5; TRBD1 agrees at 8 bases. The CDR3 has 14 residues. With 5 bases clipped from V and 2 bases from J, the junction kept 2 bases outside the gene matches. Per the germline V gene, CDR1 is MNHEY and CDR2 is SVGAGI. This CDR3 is CASSKTGGNQPQHF. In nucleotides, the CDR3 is TGTGCCAGCAGTAAGACAGGGGGCAATCAGCCCCAGCATTTT.

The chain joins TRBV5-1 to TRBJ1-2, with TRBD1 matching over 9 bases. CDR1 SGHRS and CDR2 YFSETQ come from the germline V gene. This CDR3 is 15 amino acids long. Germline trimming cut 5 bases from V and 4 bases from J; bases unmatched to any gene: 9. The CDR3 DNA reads TGCGCCAGCAGTTCTGGCCGGGACAGGGCCTATGGCTACACCTTC. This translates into CASSSGRDRAYGYTF.

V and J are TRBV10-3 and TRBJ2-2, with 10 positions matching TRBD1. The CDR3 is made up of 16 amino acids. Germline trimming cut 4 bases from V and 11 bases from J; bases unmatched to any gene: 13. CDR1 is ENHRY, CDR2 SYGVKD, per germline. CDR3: CAISAGPRQGAGELFF. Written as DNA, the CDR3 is TGTGCCATCAGTGCAGGGCCGAGACAGGGGGCTGGAGAGCTGTTTTTT.

CDR3 sequence reads: CASSSTGTGMAYEQYF. CDR3 nucleotide sequence: TGTGCCAGCAGTTCCACCGGGACAGGGATGGCCTACGAGCAGTACTTC. The chain has TRBV28 and TRBJ2-7; 9 bases align to TRBD1. V was pared by 4 bases and J by 2 bases, with 9 bases of the junction left unmatched. Germline V lookup: CDR1 MDHEN, CDR2 SYDVKM. This CDR3 region has 16 residues.

The CDR3 DNA sequence: TGTGCCAGCTCACCGCCCGGCAGGGGGTATGAAAAACTGTTTTTT. Its translation: CASSPPGRGYEKLFF. The J gene is TRBJ1-4, the V gene TRBV18, with TRBD1 matching over 7 bases. The CDR3 extends over 15 amino acids. The germline gives CDR1 KGHSH, CDR2 LQKENI. The V and J ends lost 3 bases and 6 bases, in that order; junction bases with no gene match: 7.

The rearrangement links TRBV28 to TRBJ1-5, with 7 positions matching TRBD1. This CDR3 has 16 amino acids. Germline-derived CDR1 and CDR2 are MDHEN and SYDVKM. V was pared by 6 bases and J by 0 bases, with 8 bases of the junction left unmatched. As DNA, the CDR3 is TGTGCCAGCAGGAATAACAGGGGATATAGCAATCAGCCCCAGCATTTT. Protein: CASRNNRGYSNQPQHF.

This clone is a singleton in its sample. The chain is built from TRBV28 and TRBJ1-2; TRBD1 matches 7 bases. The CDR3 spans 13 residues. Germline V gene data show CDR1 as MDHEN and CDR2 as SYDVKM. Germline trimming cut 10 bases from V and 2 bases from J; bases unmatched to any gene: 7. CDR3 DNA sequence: TGTGCCACCGTACAGGGGCGGAACTATGGCTACACCTTC. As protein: CATVQGRNYGYTF.

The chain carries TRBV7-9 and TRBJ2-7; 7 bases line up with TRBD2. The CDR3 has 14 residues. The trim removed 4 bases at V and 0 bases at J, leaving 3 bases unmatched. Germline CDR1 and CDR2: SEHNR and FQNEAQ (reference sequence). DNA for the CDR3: TGTGCCAGCAGCTGGGGGGGGAGCTCCTACGAGCAGTACTTC. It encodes CASSWGGSSYEQYF.

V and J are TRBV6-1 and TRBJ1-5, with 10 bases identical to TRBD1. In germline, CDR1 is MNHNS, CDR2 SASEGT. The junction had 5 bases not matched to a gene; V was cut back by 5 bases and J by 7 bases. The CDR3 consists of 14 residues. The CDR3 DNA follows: TGTGCCAGCAGTTATGGGACAGGGGACCAGCCCCAGCATTTT. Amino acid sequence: CASSYGTGDQPQHF.

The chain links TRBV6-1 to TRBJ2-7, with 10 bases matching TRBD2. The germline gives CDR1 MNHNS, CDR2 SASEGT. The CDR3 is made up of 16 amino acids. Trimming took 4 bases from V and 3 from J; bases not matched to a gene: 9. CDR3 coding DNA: TGTGCCAGCAGTGCCCACCTAGCGGGAGAGAACTACGAGCAGTACTTC. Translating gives CASSAHLAGENYEQYF.

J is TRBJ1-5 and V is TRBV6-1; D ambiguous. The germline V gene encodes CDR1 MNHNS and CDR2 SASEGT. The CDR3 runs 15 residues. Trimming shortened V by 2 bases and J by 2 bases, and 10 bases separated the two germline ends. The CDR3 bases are TGTGCCAGCAGTGAACGGCGGGATGGCAATCAGCCCCAGCATTTT. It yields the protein CASSERRDGNQPQHF.

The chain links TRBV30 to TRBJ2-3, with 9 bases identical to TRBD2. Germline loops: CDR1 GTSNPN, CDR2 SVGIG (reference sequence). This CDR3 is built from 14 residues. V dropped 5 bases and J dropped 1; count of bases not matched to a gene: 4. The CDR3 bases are TGTGCCTGGGGCGGGGGGGCCGGCACAGATACGCAGTATTTT. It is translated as CAWGGGAGTDTQYF.

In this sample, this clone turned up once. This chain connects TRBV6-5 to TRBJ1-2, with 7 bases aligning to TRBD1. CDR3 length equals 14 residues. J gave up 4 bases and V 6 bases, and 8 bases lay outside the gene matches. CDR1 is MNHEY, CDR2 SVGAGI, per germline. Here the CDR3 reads CASRTGAGIYGYTF. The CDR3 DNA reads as TGTGCCAGCAGAACAGGGGCGGGGATCTATGGCTACACCTTC.

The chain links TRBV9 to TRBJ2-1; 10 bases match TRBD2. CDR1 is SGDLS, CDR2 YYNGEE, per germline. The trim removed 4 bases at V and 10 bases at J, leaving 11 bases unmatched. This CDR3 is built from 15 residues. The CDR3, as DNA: TGTGCCAGCAGCCCTAGGGCTAGCGGGAGCTACGAGCAGTTCTTC. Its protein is CASSPRASGSYEQFF.

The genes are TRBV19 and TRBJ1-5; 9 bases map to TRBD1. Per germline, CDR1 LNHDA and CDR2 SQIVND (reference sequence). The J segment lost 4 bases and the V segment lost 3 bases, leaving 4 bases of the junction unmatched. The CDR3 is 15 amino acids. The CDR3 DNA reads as TGTGCCAGTAGTATCGGGACAGGGACTAATCAGCCCCAGCATTTT. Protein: CASSIGTGTNQPQHF.

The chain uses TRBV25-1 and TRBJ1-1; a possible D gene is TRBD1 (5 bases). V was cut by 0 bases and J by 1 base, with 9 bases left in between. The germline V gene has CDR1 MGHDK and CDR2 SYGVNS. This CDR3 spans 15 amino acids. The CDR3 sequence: CASSEYTRENTEAFF. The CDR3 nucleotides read TGTGCCAGCAGTGAATATACCAGGGAGAACACTGAAGCTTTCTTT.

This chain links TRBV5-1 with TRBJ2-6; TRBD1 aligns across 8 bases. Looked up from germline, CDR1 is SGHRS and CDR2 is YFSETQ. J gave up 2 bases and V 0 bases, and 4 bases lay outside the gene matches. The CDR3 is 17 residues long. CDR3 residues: CASSLGQGAPGANVLTF. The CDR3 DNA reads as TGCGCCAGCAGCTTGGGGCAGGGGGCCCCTGGGGCCAACGTCCTGACTTTC.

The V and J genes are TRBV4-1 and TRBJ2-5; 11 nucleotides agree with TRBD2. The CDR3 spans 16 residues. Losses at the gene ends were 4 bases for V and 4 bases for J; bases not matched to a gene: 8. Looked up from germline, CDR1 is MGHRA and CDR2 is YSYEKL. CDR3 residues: CASSRGSGGAGETQYF. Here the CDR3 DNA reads TGCGCCAGCAGCCGGGGTAGCGGGGGGGCAGGAGAGACCCAGTACTTC.

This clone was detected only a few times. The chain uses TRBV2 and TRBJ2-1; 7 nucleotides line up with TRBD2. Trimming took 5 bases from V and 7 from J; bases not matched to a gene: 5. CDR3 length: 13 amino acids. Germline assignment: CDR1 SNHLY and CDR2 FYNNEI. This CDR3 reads CASSPWEGNEQFF. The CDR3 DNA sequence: TGTGCCAGCAGTCCGTGGGAGGGGAATGAGCAGTTCTTC.

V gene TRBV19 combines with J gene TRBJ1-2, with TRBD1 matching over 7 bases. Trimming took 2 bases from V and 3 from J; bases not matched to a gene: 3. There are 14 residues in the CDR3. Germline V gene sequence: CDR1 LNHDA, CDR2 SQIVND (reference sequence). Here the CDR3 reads CASSIRQGDYGYTF. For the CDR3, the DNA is TGTGCCAGTAGTATACGGCAGGGGGACTATGGCTACACCTTC.

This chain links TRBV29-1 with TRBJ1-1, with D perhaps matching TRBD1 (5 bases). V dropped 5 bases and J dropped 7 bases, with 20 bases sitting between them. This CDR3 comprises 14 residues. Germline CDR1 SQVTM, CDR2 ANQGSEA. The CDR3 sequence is CSVRVFGGTGEAFF. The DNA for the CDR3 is TGCAGCGTTAGGGTTTTCGGGGGGACCGGTGAAGCTTTCTTT.

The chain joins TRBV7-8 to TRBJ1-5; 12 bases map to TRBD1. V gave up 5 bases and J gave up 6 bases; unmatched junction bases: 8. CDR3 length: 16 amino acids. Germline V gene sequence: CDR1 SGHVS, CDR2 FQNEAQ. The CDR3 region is CASSLGRDRGRQPQHF. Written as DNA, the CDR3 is TGTGCCAGCAGCCTAGGCCGGGACAGGGGGCGTCAGCCCCAGCATTTT.

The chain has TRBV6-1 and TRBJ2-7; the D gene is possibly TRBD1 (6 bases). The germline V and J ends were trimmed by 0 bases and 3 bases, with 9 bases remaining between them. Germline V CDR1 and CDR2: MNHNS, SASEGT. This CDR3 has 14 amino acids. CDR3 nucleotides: TGTGCCAGCAGTGAAGCGCAGGGGAACTACGAGCAGTACTTC. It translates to CASSEAQGNYEQYF.

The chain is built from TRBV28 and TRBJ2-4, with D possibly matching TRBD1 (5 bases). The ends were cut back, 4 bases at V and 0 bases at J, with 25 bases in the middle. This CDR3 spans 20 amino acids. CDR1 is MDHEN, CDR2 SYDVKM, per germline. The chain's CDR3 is CASSSPIAGADRLAKNIQYF. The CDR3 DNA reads TGTGCCAGCAGTTCCCCTATCGCTGGGGCCGACCGCTTAGCCAAAAACATTCAGTACTTC. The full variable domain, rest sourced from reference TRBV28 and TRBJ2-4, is DVKVTQSSRYLVKRTGEKVFLECVQDMDHENMFWYRQDPGLGLRLIYFSYDVKMKEKGDIPEGYSVSREKKERFSLILESASTNQTSMYLCASSSPIAGADRLAKNIQYFGAGTRLSVL.

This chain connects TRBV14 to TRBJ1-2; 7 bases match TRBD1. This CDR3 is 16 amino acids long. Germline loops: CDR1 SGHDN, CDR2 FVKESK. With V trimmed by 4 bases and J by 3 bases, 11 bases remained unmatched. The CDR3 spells CASSPGRGRPYYGYTF. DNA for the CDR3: TGTGCCAGCAGCCCGGGCAGGGGGAGGCCCTACTATGGCTACACCTTC.

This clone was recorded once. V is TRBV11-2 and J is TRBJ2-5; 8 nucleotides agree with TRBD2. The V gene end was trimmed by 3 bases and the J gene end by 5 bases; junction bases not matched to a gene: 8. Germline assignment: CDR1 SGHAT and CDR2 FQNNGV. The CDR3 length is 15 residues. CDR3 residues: CASSFRGGSGETQYF. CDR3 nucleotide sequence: TGTGCCAGCAGCTTCCGGGGGGGCAGCGGGGAGACCCAGTACTTC.

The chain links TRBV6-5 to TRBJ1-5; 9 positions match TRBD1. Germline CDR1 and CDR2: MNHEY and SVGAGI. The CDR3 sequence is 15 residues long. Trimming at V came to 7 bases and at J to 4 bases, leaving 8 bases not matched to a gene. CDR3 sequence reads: CASIHRGQRNQPQHF. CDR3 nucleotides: TGTGCCAGCATTCACAGGGGGCAAAGGAATCAGCCCCAGCATTTT.

The CDR3 sequence is CASSPWGGAEKLFF. The CDR3 DNA follows: TGTGCCAGCAGCCCATGGGGTGGGGCAGAAAAACTGTTTTTT. The genes are TRBV7-8 and TRBJ1-4; possibly TRBD1 for D (5 bases). Germline loops: CDR1 SGHVS, CDR2 FQNEAQ. The CDR3 consists of 14 residues. Deletions cut 5 bases from V and 8 bases from J, with 15 bases between.

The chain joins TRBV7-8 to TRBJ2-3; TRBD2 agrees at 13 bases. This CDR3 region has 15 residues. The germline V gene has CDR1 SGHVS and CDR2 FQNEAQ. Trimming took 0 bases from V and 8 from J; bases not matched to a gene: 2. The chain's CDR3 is CASSLATSGGGTQYF. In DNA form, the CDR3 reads TGTGCCAGCAGCTTAGCCACTAGCGGGGGGGGTACGCAGTATTTT.

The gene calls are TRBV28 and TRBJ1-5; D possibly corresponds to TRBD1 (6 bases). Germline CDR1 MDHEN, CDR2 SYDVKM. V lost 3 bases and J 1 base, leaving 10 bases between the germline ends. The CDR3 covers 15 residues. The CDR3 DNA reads TGTGCCAGCAGTTTGACAGGCGGGAGCAATCAGCCCCAGCATTTT. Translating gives CASSLTGGSNQPQHF.

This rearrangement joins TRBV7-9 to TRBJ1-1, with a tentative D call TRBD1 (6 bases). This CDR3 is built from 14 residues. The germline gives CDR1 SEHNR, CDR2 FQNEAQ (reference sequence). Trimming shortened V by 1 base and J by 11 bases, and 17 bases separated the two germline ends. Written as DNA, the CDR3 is TGTGCCAGCAGCTTAGTAGCCAAACAGGGTTGGGCTTTCTTT. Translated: CASSLVAKQGWAFF.

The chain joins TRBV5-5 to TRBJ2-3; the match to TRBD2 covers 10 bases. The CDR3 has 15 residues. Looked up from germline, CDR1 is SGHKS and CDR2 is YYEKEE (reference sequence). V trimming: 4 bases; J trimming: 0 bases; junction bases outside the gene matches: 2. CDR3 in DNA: TGTGCCAGCAGCCTACTAGCGGGGAGCACAGATACGCAGTATTTT. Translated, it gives CASSLLAGSTDTQYF.